Following are 25 T cell receptor beta chains from one sample sequenced in a study of cytomegalovirus exposure and HLA in healthy donors. This table comes from immunoSEQ multiplex PCR, and its TCRdb copy is limited to in-frame clones, with some not included. The sample yields under 350,000 clones, 80% to 90% seen once. Sequencing was done on a sample of PBMCs. The receptors shown here come from a woman younger than 35 in good health and CMV-seronegative.

The chain carries TRBV28 and TRBJ2-2, with 8 bases matching TRBD1. The CDR3 contains 14 residues. In germline, CDR1 is MDHEN, CDR2 SYDVKM. V shed 8 bases and J 5 bases; nucleotides not matched to a gene: 7. Written as DNA, the CDR3 is TGTGCCAGCCAAGGACAGGGATGGACCGGGGAGCTGTTTTTT. Its protein product is CASQGQGWTGELFF.

This chain uses TRBV18 with TRBJ2-7, with 7 bases matching TRBD1. Trimming removed 2 bases from V and 6 bases from J; junction bases left unmatched: 7. The CDR3 spans 14 residues. Germline lookup yields CDR1 KGHSH and CDR2 LQKENI. CDR3 nucleotides: TGTGCCAGCTCACCAAGACAGGGAACCCCCGAGCAGTACTTC. Protein: CASSPRQGTPEQYF.

V is TRBV30 and J is TRBJ2-1; D possibly corresponds to TRBD1 (5 bases). V lost 6 bases, J lost 0 bases, and 12 bases lay in between. Germline V CDR1 and CDR2: GTSNPN, SVGIG (reference sequence). The CDR3 runs to 14 residues. For the CDR3, the DNA is TGTGCCTGTTTGACAGAGAGCTCCTACAATGAGCAGTTCTTC. Amino acid sequence: CACLTESSYNEQFF.

The rearrangement links TRBV28 to TRBJ1-4; the D is unclear. Looked up from germline, CDR1 is MDHEN and CDR2 is SYDVKM. The V end lost 7 bases, the J end lost 5 bases, and 26 bases lay between the germline ends. The CDR3 is 18 residues long. CDR3 bases: TGTGCCAGCACCACCTCTGCTGGGATGGGTTCGGGAAATGAAAAACTGTTTTTT. It encodes CASTTSAGMGSGNEKLFF.

This clone was seen at least ten times. The chain carries TRBV4-1 and TRBJ1-1, with D unclear. Germline values: CDR1 MGHRA, CDR2 YSYEKL. Deletions cut 3 bases from V and 0 bases from J, with 8 bases between. This CDR3 comprises 14 residues. The CDR3 bases are TGCGCCAGCAGCCATGAACGGGTGAACACTGAAGCTTTCTTT. Amino acid sequence: CASSHERVNTEAFF.

The chain combines TRBV2 with TRBJ2-5, with 10 bases identical to TRBD2. The CDR3 is 14 residues long. Trimming cost V 7 bases and J 2 bases; bases outside gene matches: 4. Germline V gene data show CDR1 as SNHLY and CDR2 as FYNNEI. The CDR3 bases are TGTGCCAGCAATTTACTAGCGGGGCAAGAGACCCAGTACTTC. Translation gives CASNLLAGQETQYF.

The chain recombines TRBV11-3 with TRBJ2-7; 9 nucleotides agree with TRBD1. Germline CDR1 SGHNT, CDR2 YENEEA. CDR3 length: 14 amino acids. The V segment lost 5 bases and the J segment 6 bases; nucleotides outside the gene matches: 8. The CDR3 is CASSPPGTGPEQYF. Here the CDR3 DNA reads TGTGCCAGCAGCCCCCCCGGGACAGGGCCCGAGCAGTACTTC.

The CDR3 DNA reads as TGTGCCAGCTGGAGGGGACCACGTAGCAATCAGCCCCAGCATTTT. Protein product: CASWRGPRSNQPQHF. This rearrangement joins TRBV2 to TRBJ1-5; D perhaps matches TRBD1 (5 bases). CDR1 and CDR2 from the germline V gene are SNHLY and FYNNEI. CDR3 length: 15 amino acids. Trimming took off 8 bases at V and 0 bases at J, with 14 bases between the two ends. Full variable domain (remainder filled in from reference TRBV2 and TRBJ1-5): EPEVTQTPSHQVTQMGQEVILRCVPISNHLYFYWYRQILGQKVEFLVSFYNNEISEKSEIFDDQFSVERPDGSNFTLKIRSTKLEDSAMYFCASWRGPRSNQPQHFGDGTRLSIL.

J is TRBJ1-3 and V is TRBV6-5; unclear D gene. Trimming pared 0 bases from V and 0 bases from J, leaving 9 bases between. Per germline, CDR1 MNHEY and CDR2 SVGAGI. This CDR3 is 16 amino acids long. The CDR3 is CASSYSNSLSGNTIYF. The CDR3, as DNA: TGTGCCAGCAGTTACTCGAATTCACTCTCTGGAAACACCATATATTTT.

This clone was observed once. This chain connects TRBV28 to TRBJ2-3; possibly TRBD1 for D (5 bases). V gave up 2 bases and J gave up 2 bases, with 11 bases separating them. Germline V lookup: CDR1 MDHEN, CDR2 SYDVKM. The length of the CDR3 is 15 residues. CDR3 DNA sequence: TGTGCCAGCAGTTTACCGCAGGGATTCACAGATACGCAGTATTTT. It encodes CASSLPQGFTDTQYF.

V is TRBV6-6 and J is TRBJ2-1, with 9 bases aligning to TRBD1. The CDR3 contains 15 residues. The V segment lost 5 bases and the J segment 3 bases; nucleotides outside the gene matches: 5. CDR1 is MNHNY and CDR2 is SVGAGI in the germline V gene (reference sequence). CDR3 in amino acids: CASSGTGGGYNEQFF. The CDR3 DNA is TGTGCCAGCAGTGGAACAGGGGGCGGCTACAATGAGCAGTTCTTC.

The sample holds one count of this clone. J is TRBJ2-5 and V is TRBV9; 9 positions agree with TRBD2. The CDR3 runs to 17 residues. Unmatched junction bases numbered 12, after V lost 4 bases and J lost 2 bases. CDR1 SGDLS and CDR2 YYNGEE come from the germline V gene. Written as DNA, the CDR3 is TGTGCCAGCAGCCCTCATGGAAGCGGGGGGAAGCAAGAGACCCAGTACTTC. Amino acids: CASSPHGSGGKQETQYF.

The CDR3: CASSPLGPPRTEAFF. The CDR3 DNA follows: TGTGCCAGCAGTCCCCTGGGGCCTCCGCGCACTGAAGCTTTCTTT. This chain joins TRBV7-8 and TRBJ1-1, with D tentatively TRBD1 (5 bases). The CDR3 has 15 residues. V was clipped by 6 bases and J by 4 bases, with 18 bases between them. Germline V gene sequence: CDR1 SGHVS, CDR2 FQNEAQ.

The rearrangement uses TRBV6-1 and TRBJ1-5; D is unclear. Trimming pared 7 bases from V and 4 bases from J, leaving 5 bases between. This CDR3 has 11 amino acids. Germline lookup yields CDR1 MNHNS and CDR2 SASEGT. The CDR3: CASKSNQPQHF. The CDR3 coding sequence is TGTGCCAGCAAGAGTAATCAGCCCCAGCATTTT.

The chain carries TRBV25-1 and TRBJ1-5, with unresolved D. The V gene lost 2 bases and the J gene lost 9 bases, with 14 bases spanning the gap. This CDR3 comprises 14 residues. Germline V lookup: CDR1 MGHDK, CDR2 SYGVNS. CDR3 DNA: TGTGCCAGCAGTGAAGGAGAAGGTTGGAGGCCCCAGCATTTT. This encodes CASSEGEGWRPQHF. The entire variable domain, with the rest obtained from reference TRBV25-1 and TRBJ1-5, is as follows: EADIYQTPRYLVIGTGKKITLECSQTMGHDKMYWYQQDPGMELHLIHYSYGVNSTEKGDLSSESTVSRIRTEHFPLTLESARPSHTSQYLCASSEGEGWRPQHFGDGTRLSIL.

The rearrangement uses TRBV5-1 and TRBJ2-7; possibly TRBD1 for D (5 bases). Deletions cut 2 bases from V and 0 bases from J, with 9 bases between. CDR3 size: 14 residues. In germline, CDR1 is SGHRS, CDR2 YFSETQ. This CDR3 is CASSLTGLSYEQYF. The CDR3 bases are TGCGCCAGCAGCTTAACAGGCCTCTCCTACGAGCAGTACTTC.

In nucleotides, the CDR3 is TGTGCCAGCTCACCCGGACTACACCCAGAGACCCAGTACTTC. Its translation is CASSPGLHPETQYF. The chain couples TRBV18 to TRBJ2-5, with D possibly matching TRBD2 (6 bases). Deletions cut 3 bases from V and 4 bases from J, with 12 bases between. The germline gives CDR1 KGHSH, CDR2 LQKENI. This CDR3 contains 14 residues.

J is TRBJ1-4 and V is TRBV6-5; TRBD1 aligns across 7 bases. This CDR3 is built from 15 residues. CDR1 is MNHEY, CDR2 SVGAGI, per germline. Trimming removed 5 bases from V and 7 bases from J; junction bases left unmatched: 10. The chain's CDR3 is CASSTKSGGPEKLFF. DNA of the CDR3: TGTGCCAGCAGTACAAAGTCAGGGGGGCCTGAAAAACTGTTTTTT.

The rearrangement joins TRBV28 to TRBJ2-7, with 7 bases aligning to TRBD2. This CDR3 is built from 14 residues. Trimming at V came to 2 bases and at J to 5 bases, leaving 6 bases not matched to a gene. Germline CDR1 and CDR2: MDHEN and SYDVKM. The DNA for the CDR3 is TGTGCCAGCAGTTTAATTGCGGGGGTCCACGAGCAGTACTTC. Its protein is CASSLIAGVHEQYF.

The chain recombines TRBV4-1 with TRBJ2-5; D not resolved. Per the germline V gene, CDR1 is MGHRA and CDR2 is YSYEKL. There are 16 residues in the CDR3. V lost 1 base, J lost 9 bases, and 21 bases lay in between. Here the CDR3 reads CASSQVGAVWQMAQYF. CDR3 coding DNA: TGCGCCAGCAGCCAAGTTGGAGCAGTATGGCAGATGGCCCAGTACTTC.

This chain uses TRBV7-9 with TRBJ2-2; D may be TRBD1 (5 bases). Germline CDR1 reads SEHNR; CDR2 reads FQNEAQ (reference sequence). This CDR3 region has 14 residues. Trimming shortened V by 11 bases and J by 2 bases, and 15 bases separated the two germline ends. The CDR3 nucleotides are TGTGCCTCACAGGCACAGCTAAACACCGGGGAGCTGTTTTTT. This sequence encodes CASQAQLNTGELFF.

The chain recombines TRBV27 with TRBJ2-5; 7 positions agree with TRBD2. Looked up from germline, CDR1 is MNHEY and CDR2 is SMNVEV (reference sequence). The CDR3 is 15 amino acids. Germline trimming cut 2 bases from V and 2 bases from J; bases unmatched to any gene: 5. The CDR3 nucleotides read TGTGCCAGCAGTTTACCTAGCGGAAGGCAAGAGACCCAGTACTTC. It codes for CASSLPSGRQETQYF.

The J gene is TRBJ2-7, the V gene TRBV7-8; 14 bases match TRBD2. V trimming: 3 bases; J trimming: 2 bases; junction bases outside the gene matches: 3. The CDR3 consists of 16 residues. From germline, CDR1 is SGHVS and CDR2 FQNEAQ. The CDR3 here is CASSFPTSGRAYEQYF. For the CDR3, the DNA is TGTGCCAGCAGCTTTCCGACTAGCGGGAGGGCCTACGAGCAGTACTTC.

The chain uses TRBV9 and TRBJ1-1, with 7 bases lining up with TRBD1. Germline lookup yields CDR1 SGDLS and CDR2 YYNGEE. This CDR3 comprises 12 residues. V was pared by 2 bases and J by 10 bases, with 5 bases of the junction left unmatched. In DNA form, the CDR3 reads TGTGCCAGCAGCGTCGACAGGGTTGGAGCTTTCTTT. Protein: CASSVDRVGAFF.

The chain uses TRBV30 and TRBJ2-7, with 9 bases aligning to TRBD1. The CDR3 consists of 14 residues. J gave up 2 bases and V 3 bases, and 5 bases lay outside the gene matches. Germline CDR1 GTSNPN, CDR2 SVGIG (reference sequence). The CDR3 DNA sequence: TGTGCCTGGAGGCACAGGGGGCACACCTACGAGCAGTACTTC. Its protein is CAWRHRGHTYEQYF.